The 5 T cell receptor beta chains listed next were all sequenced from one sample in a study of cytomegalovirus exposure and HLA in healthy donors. A multiplex PCR was run with 60 Vbeta primers and 13 Jbeta primers. Repertoires were generated with immunoSEQ multiplex PCR, while TCRdb's copy carries only in-frame clones and drops some. In the table there are roughly 180,000 clones, 75% to 85% of which are singletons. Sequencing was performed on PBMCs. The receptor set was obtained from a man younger than 30 in good health and CMV-seronegative.

This clone was observed a handful of times. The chain links TRBV27 to TRBJ2-7; D perhaps matches TRBD2 (5 bases). Germline lookup yields CDR1 MNHEY and CDR2 SMNVEV (reference sequence). The V and J ends lost 2 bases and 0 bases respectively, with 8 bases between them. This CDR3 comprises 14 residues. This CDR3 is CASSLVRASYEQYF. CDR3 bases: TGTGCCAGCAGTTTAGTGAGGGCCTCCTACGAGCAGTACTTC.

V usage is TRBV30 and J usage is TRBJ2-7; 7 positions agree with TRBD1. In germline, CDR1 is GTSNPN, CDR2 SVGIG (reference sequence). The CDR3 spans 12 residues. After removal of 5 bases from V and 3 bases from J, the junction contained 4 bases not matched to a gene. DNA for the CDR3: TGTGCCTGGTCGACAGGGAACTACGAGCAGTACTTC. This sequence encodes CAWSTGNYEQYF.

With respect to this clone: An end of the junction does not agree with germline; a read error may underlie this. The gene calls are TRBV30 and TRBJ2-6; 9 bases match TRBD1. This CDR3 has 14 amino acids. CDR1 and CDR2 (germline): GTSNPN, SVGIG (reference sequence). Here the CDR3 reads CAWSIDRGVNVLTF. The CDR3 DNA is TGTGCCTGGAGTATAGACAGGGGGGTCAACGTCCTGACTTTC.

This clone appeared a few times. The rearrangement links TRBV30 to TRBJ2-1, with TRBD1 matching over 11 bases. V lost 1 base, J lost 8 bases, and 4 bases stayed unmatched. This CDR3 spans 14 amino acids. Per germline, CDR1 GTSNPN and CDR2 SVGIG (reference sequence). The CDR3 nucleotides read TGTGCCTGGAGTGCTGGACAGGGGGCCTATGAGCAGTTCTTC. It specifies CAWSAGQGAYEQFF.

V gene TRBV6-6 combines with J gene TRBJ1-3; 7 positions match TRBD1. This CDR3 contains 14 residues. Germline lookup yields CDR1 MNHNY and CDR2 SVGAGI (reference sequence). V was clipped by 8 bases and J by 4 bases; unmatched bases: 8. CDR3 protein: CASCNRGEGNTIYF. Written as DNA, the CDR3 is TGTGCCAGCTGTAACAGGGGTGAGGGAAACACCATATATTTT.